Presented here are 15 T cell receptor beta chains from one specimen sequenced in a study of T cells in Graves' hyperthyroidism and ophthalmopathy. Authors of the study amplified TCR beta CDR3 regions from RNA transcripts. The HTBI set primed first-round TCR CDR3 RT-PCR. TCRdb independently ran MiXCR on the multiplex PCR reads; one entry per CDR3 protein. Of 300,000 or so distinct CDR3 sequences in the sample, roughly 18% are singletons; the top ten hold under 55%. Source material: blood. Receptor source: a woman aged 50 to 60 with Graves' hyperthyroidism.

This clonotype appeared many times. The chain uses TRBV7-2 and TRBJ2-1; either TRBD1 or TRBD2 may fit D (6 bases each). The CDR3 is 17 residues long. From germline, CDR1 is SGHTA and CDR2 FQGNSA. V lost 1 base, J lost 2 bases, and 15 bases lay in between. DNA for the CDR3: TGTGCCAGCAGCTTAGTTGGGGCGGGACAACCCTACAATGAGCAGTTCTTC. Encoded protein: CASSLVGAGQPYNEQFF.

Many counts were recorded for this clonotype. This chain uses TRBV9 with TRBJ2-3; 9 bases map to TRBD2. This CDR3 is 15 amino acids long. The germline gives CDR1 SGDLS, CDR2 YYNGEE. The V segment lost 3 bases and the J segment 4 bases; nucleotides outside the gene matches: 6. CDR3 sequence reads: CASSGGLALADTQYF. Written as DNA, the CDR3 is TGTGCCAGCAGCGGGGGACTAGCCCTTGCAGATACGCAGTATTTT.

This clonotype turned up a few times. The CDR3 coding sequence is TGCAGTGCACAAGGAGTGGGGGCGCGATATGGCTACACCTTC. Residues: CSAQGVGARYGYTF. The rearrangement uses TRBV20-1 and TRBJ1-2, with TRBD1 as a possible D gene (6 bases). The CDR3 is 14 residues long. Trimming cost V 6 bases and J 5 bases, with 19 bases left between them. Germline loops: CDR1 DFQATT, CDR2 SNEGSKA (reference sequence).

This clonotype has just a few counts. The chain employs TRBV11-2 and TRBJ1-1, with 7 bases lining up with TRBD1. The germline V gene encodes CDR1 SGHAT and CDR2 FQNNGV. The V and J ends lost 5 bases and 1 base, in that order; junction bases with no gene match: 7. This CDR3 spans 15 amino acids. CDR3 protein: CASSQRRDRNTEAFF. The CDR3 bases are TGTGCCAGCAGCCAGAGACGGGACAGGAACACTGAAGCTTTCTTT.

This clonotype was counted at least ten times. This chain links TRBV12-3 or TRBV12-4 with TRBJ2-7; tentative D call: TRBD2 (6 bases). Trimming removed 6 bases at V and 4 bases at J, with 22 bases between. The CDR3 is 16 residues long. CDR3: CASRAGLPSAVYEQYF. The CDR3 nucleotides read TGTGCCAGCAGGGCGGGACTCCCCTCGGCGGTTTACGAGCAGTACTTC.

This clonotype was counted at least ten times. The chain combines TRBV29-1 with TRBJ2-5, with a tentative D call TRBD2 (5 bases). V dropped 7 bases and J dropped 1 base, with 13 bases sitting between them. Germline CDR1 is SQVTM and CDR2 is ANQGSEA. The CDR3 contains 13 residues. The CDR3 DNA sequence: TGCAGCGGGGGAGAGTCCTCCCAAGAGACCCAGTACTTC. Protein: CSGGESSQETQYF.

This clonotype has a count of ten or more. The genes are TRBV2 and TRBJ2-2; 10 bases are a match to TRBD2. CDR3 size: 14 residues. V dropped 9 bases and J dropped 7; count of bases not matched to a gene: 8. From germline, CDR1 is SNHLY and CDR2 FYNNEI. The CDR3 region is CARTGLAPSGELFF. CDR3 sequence (DNA): TGTGCCAGGACGGGACTAGCGCCTAGCGGGGAGCTGTTTTTT.

The chain couples TRBV2 to TRBJ2-4; 7 bases fit TRBD2. The junction had 8 bases not matched to a gene; V was cut back by 5 bases and J by 7 bases. This CDR3 spans 14 amino acids. Germline lookup yields CDR1 SNHLY and CDR2 FYNNEI. CDR3 residues: CASSWDYFPNIQYF. As DNA, the CDR3 is TGTGCCAGCAGTTGGGACTACTTCCCGAACATTCAGTACTTC.

The V and J genes are TRBV14 and TRBJ2-2, with 12 bases aligning to TRBD2. Trimming at V came to 0 bases and at J to 3 bases, leaving 11 bases not matched to a gene. CDR3 length equals 20 residues. CDR1 SGHDN and CDR2 FVKESK come from the germline V gene. The CDR3: CASSQDLVLAGGPYTGELFF. Here the CDR3 DNA reads TGTGCCAGCAGCCAAGATCTGGTGCTAGCGGGAGGGCCTTACACCGGGGAGCTGTTTTTT.

The chain couples TRBV6-1 to TRBJ2-7; TRBD2 matches 8 bases. CDR1 is MNHNS, CDR2 SASEGT, per germline. V lost 8 bases to trimming and J lost 0 bases; unmatched junction nucleotides: 12. This CDR3 is built from 16 residues. The CDR3 DNA sequence: TGTGCCAGCGGGAGGAGTGGAAGCGGGGGCTCCTACGAGCAGTACGTC. It is translated as CASGRSGSGGSYEQYV.

The chain joins TRBV5-1 to TRBJ1-2; 9 bases agree with TRBD1. This CDR3 region has 16 residues. Trimming cost V 4 bases and J 8 bases; bases outside gene matches: 15. The V gene's germline CDR1 is SGHRS and CDR2 YFSETQ. The CDR3, as DNA: TGCGCCAGCAGCCACGGACAGGGGACCTACAGAGGGGGCTACACCTTC. It is translated as CASSHGQGTYRGGYTF.

This clonotype was seen only a few times. The V gene is TRBV20-1, the J gene TRBJ1-2; D call uncertain. Germline V gene sequence: CDR1 DFQATT, CDR2 SNEGSKA (reference sequence). CDR3 size: 13 residues. Trimming left V 2 bases short and J 8 bases short, with 15 bases between. This CDR3 is CSARTLWRMGYTF. CDR3 coding DNA: TGCAGTGCTAGAACGTTATGGCGGATGGGCTACACCTTC.

V and J are TRBV5-1 and TRBJ2-5; no definite D call. V gave up 0 bases and J gave up 4 bases, with 16 bases separating them. The CDR3 totals 16 residues. Germline V CDR1 and CDR2: SGHRS, YFSETQ. The CDR3 bases are TGCGCCAGCAGCTTGGGTGTAGGTCTGTCCTCAGAGACCCAGTACTTC. This codes for CASSLGVGLSSETQYF.

This clonotype has only a few counts. The CDR3 protein is CASSLNLGNIQYF. Here the CDR3 DNA reads TGTGCCAGCAGTTTAAACCTGGGGAACATTCAGTACTTC. The chain recombines TRBV12-3 or TRBV12-4 with TRBJ2-4; no definite D call. Trimming took 2 bases from V and 7 from J, leaving 9 bases between them. The CDR3 totals 13 residues.

This clonotype was seen many times. This rearrangement joins TRBV6-5 to TRBJ1-1; possibly TRBD1 for D (5 bases). Germline values: CDR1 MNHEY, CDR2 SVGAGI. Trimming left V 1 base short and J 2 bases short, with 8 bases between. CDR3 length: 14 amino acids. The DNA of the CDR3 is TGTGCCAGCAGTTACTACAGGCCTAACACTGAAGCTTTCTTT. Translation gives CASSYYRPNTEAFF.